These 27 T cell receptor beta chains were all obtained from the same sample, sequenced in a study of blood T cell repertoires in COVID-19. Method: immunoSEQ multiplex PCR; TCRdb's copy keeps in-frame clones and lacks some. This table has some 190,000 clones, around 80% appearing once. The sequenced sample was PBMCs or T cells enriched from blood (not recorded which). The receptors come from a man in his thirties or forties with acute COVID-19.

Only a few counts were recorded for this clone. V gene TRBV7-9 combines with J gene TRBJ2-7, with 7 bases lining up with TRBD2. CDR3 size: 15 residues. With 4 bases clipped from V and 4 bases from J, the junction kept 10 bases outside the gene matches. CDR1 and CDR2 (germline): SEHNR, FQNEAQ (reference sequence). In nucleotides, the CDR3 is TGTGCCAGCAGCTCTAAAAATCTAGCGGAGTACGAGCAGTACTTC. Protein sequence: CASSSKNLAEYEQYF.

The CDR3 DNA reads as TGTGCCAGCAGTTTTCGAGGGGGGAACACTGAAGCTTTCTTT. This gives the protein CASSFRGGNTEAFF. This sequence joins TRBV27 and TRBJ1-1; TRBD1 might be the D (6 bases). CDR3 length: 14 residues. The ends were cut back, 3 bases at V and 1 base at J, with 9 bases in the middle. The germline CDR1 and CDR2 sequences are MNHEY and SMNVEV (reference sequence).

This chain connects TRBV5-1 to TRBJ2-1; a possible D gene is TRBD1 (6 bases). Germline V gene sequence: CDR1 SGHRS, CDR2 YFSETQ. This CDR3 spans 15 amino acids. V gave up 4 bases and J gave up 7 bases, with 18 bases separating them. The DNA for the CDR3 is TGCGCCAGCAGCCCTCAGGGGCAAGGGATGAATGAGCAGTTCTTC. Amino acid sequence: CASSPQGQGMNEQFF.

The chain joins TRBV7-3 to TRBJ2-1, with 9 bases identical to TRBD2. The CDR3 consists of 13 residues. V trimming: 2 bases; J trimming: 10 bases; junction bases outside the gene matches: 3. Germline-derived CDR1 and CDR2 are SGHTA and FQGTGA. The CDR3 protein is CASSLRLAGEQFF. The CDR3 region has the DNA TGTGCCAGCAGCTTACGGCTAGCGGGGGAGCAGTTCTTC.

The V call is TRBV28, the J call TRBJ1-3; possibly TRBD1 for D (6 bases). Germline loops: CDR1 MDHEN, CDR2 SYDVKM. Trimming pared 8 bases from V and 4 bases from J, leaving 12 bases between. The CDR3 runs to 13 residues. The CDR3 DNA follows: TGTGCCAGCTATACAGGGTCGGGAAACACCATATATTTT. Amino acid sequence: CASYTGSGNTIYF.

V usage is TRBV7-2 and J usage is TRBJ2-5; 7 bases are a match to TRBD1. The CDR3 totals 14 residues. The J segment lost 4 bases and the V segment lost 4 bases, leaving 6 bases of the junction unmatched. Germline V CDR1 and CDR2: SGHTA, FQGNSA. The DNA of the CDR3 is TGTGCCAGCAGCTCGGGACAGAGGGTAGAGACCCAGTACTTC. Its protein is CASSSGQRVETQYF.

This rearrangement joins TRBV18 to TRBJ1-2; the D gene is possibly TRBD1 (5 bases). The V gene's germline CDR1 is KGHSH and CDR2 LQKENI. CDR3 length equals 16 residues. Trimming cost V 3 bases and J 5 bases, with 19 bases left between them. CDR3: CASSPNSPTDGYGYTF. The CDR3 coding sequence is TGTGCCAGCTCACCCAACAGCCCGACAGACGGGTATGGCTACACCTTC.

The CDR3 DNA sequence: TGTGCCAGCAGCCCACGGTACTGGGACAGAAAAGGGGGAGACGGGGAGCTGTTTTTT. Residues: CASSPRYWDRKGGDGELFF. The rearrangement uses TRBV11-2 and TRBJ2-2, with 7 nucleotides matching TRBD1. There are 19 residues in the CDR3. Germline assignment: CDR1 SGHAT and CDR2 FQNNGV. V gave up 5 bases and J gave up 7 bases; unmatched junction bases: 22.

The chain carries TRBV7-6 and TRBJ1-1, with D hard to call. Trimming took off 2 bases at V and 0 bases at J, with 10 bases between the two ends. The CDR3 covers 15 residues. CDR1 is SGHVS and CDR2 is FNYEAQ in the germline V gene. CDR3 DNA sequence: TGTGCCAGCAGCTTATCCGGGTCCTTGAACACTGAAGCTTTCTTT. As protein: CASSLSGSLNTEAFF.

CDR3 protein: CASSGQSNTEAFF. The CDR3 DNA is TGTGCCAGCAGCGGACAGTCGAACACTGAAGCTTTCTTT. The rearrangement links TRBV6-5 to TRBJ1-1; maybe TRBD1 (6 bases). CDR1 MNHEY and CDR2 SVGAGI come from the germline V gene. The CDR3 length is 13 residues. Trimming pared 6 bases from V and 1 base from J, leaving 9 bases between.

The chain couples TRBV19 to TRBJ1-1; D not resolved. The V gene lost 8 bases and the J gene lost 7 bases, with 8 bases spanning the gap. The germline V gene has CDR1 LNHDA and CDR2 SQIVND (reference sequence). This CDR3 has 10 residues. The chain's CDR3 is CASFEFEAFF. The CDR3, as DNA: TGTGCCAGTTTCGAGTTTGAAGCTTTCTTT.

V gene TRBV10-1 combines with J gene TRBJ2-3; maybe TRBD2 (7 bases). This CDR3 contains 14 residues. CDR1 and CDR2 from the germline V gene are WNHNN and SYGVQD (reference sequence). Here the CDR3 DNA reads TGCGCTACCTCATCGGGGGGCAACACAGATACGCAGTATTTT. Its protein product is CATSSGGNTDTQYF.

This chain uses TRBV10-2 with TRBJ2-7; TRBD2 matches 7 bases. The CDR3 runs 14 residues. The germline CDR1 and CDR2 sequences are WSHSY and SAAADI. Germline trimming cut 5 bases from V and 3 bases from J; bases unmatched to any gene: 7. The CDR3, as DNA: TGCGCCAGCAGTCCCCTAAGCGGGGACTACGAGCAGTACTTC. This encodes CASSPLSGDYEQYF.

The chain joins TRBV10-3 to TRBJ1-2; TRBD1 matches 8 bases. CDR3 length: 15 residues. Germline CDR1 and CDR2: ENHRY and SYGVKD. Losses at the gene ends were 2 bases for V and 4 bases for J; bases not matched to a gene: 6. The CDR3 loop reads CAISEGGQELYGYTF. The DNA of the CDR3 is TGTGCCATCAGTGAGGGGGGACAGGAACTCTATGGCTACACCTTC.

This clone was counted once. The V call is TRBV9, the J call TRBJ2-3; 9 nucleotides line up with TRBD1. V shed 3 bases and J 5 bases; nucleotides not matched to a gene: 13. Germline CDR1 and CDR2: SGDLS and YYNGEE. The CDR3 loop spans 17 amino acids. DNA for the CDR3: TGTGCCAGCAGCGCCCAAGGGGGGGGACAGGGAGGAGATACGCAGTATTTT. Amino acid sequence: CASSAQGGGQGGDTQYF.

This chain uses TRBV11-2 with TRBJ2-7, with D possibly being TRBD1 (5 bases). Germline V gene lookup returns CDR1 SGHAT and CDR2 FQNNGV. This CDR3 spans 14 amino acids. V was trimmed by 0 bases and J by 5 bases, leaving 11 bases between them. The CDR3 loop is CASSLEWQGNEQYF. In nucleotides, the CDR3 is TGTGCCAGCAGCTTAGAATGGCAGGGAAACGAGCAGTACTTC.

The chain recombines TRBV12-5 with TRBJ1-1; 8 bases line up with TRBD1. V shed 5 bases, J shed 1 base, and the junction held 0 bases outside the gene matches. The CDR3 spans 13 residues. CDR1 LGHNT and CDR2 FRNRAP come from the germline V gene. In DNA form, the CDR3 reads TGTGCTAGTGGTCAGGGGGCGAACACTGAAGCTTTCTTT. Its translation: CASGQGANTEAFF.

The sample holds a few counts of this clone. The chain employs TRBV3-1 (or the pseudogene TRBV3-2) and TRBJ2-3; TRBD2 matches at 12 bases. The germline V gene has CDR1 LGHDT and CDR2 YNNKEL (reference sequence). The CDR3 consists of 15 residues. V trimming: 5 bases; J trimming: 3 bases; junction bases outside the gene matches: 3. CDR3 sequence: CASSGGTSGTDTQYF. CDR3 nucleotide sequence: TGTGCCAGCAGCGGCGGGACTAGCGGGACAGATACGCAGTATTTT.

V usage is TRBV20-1 and J usage is TRBJ2-7; TRBD1 matches 7 bases. The CDR3 spans 14 residues. Trimming took 3 bases from V and 2 from J; bases not matched to a gene: 7. Looked up from germline, CDR1 is DFQATT and CDR2 is SNEGSKA (reference sequence). CDR3 nucleotide sequence: TGCAGTGCTAGTCCGGCCGGGACAGCCTACGAGCAGTACTTC. It is translated as CSASPAGTAYEQYF.

The rearrangement uses TRBV7-2 and TRBJ2-1, with 9 bases lining up with TRBD2. There are 15 residues in the CDR3. The trim removed 6 bases at V and 5 bases at J, leaving 8 bases unmatched. Per the germline V gene, CDR1 is SGHTA and CDR2 is FQGNSA. The CDR3: CASRRSSGNNNEQFF. The CDR3 DNA follows: TGTGCCAGCAGACGCTCTAGCGGGAACAACAATGAGCAGTTCTTC.

This clone is a singleton in its sample. The CDR3 DNA follows: TGTGCCAGCAGATTAGCGGGGGGGTTCTACGAGCAGTACTTC. Translating it yields CASRLAGGFYEQYF. The chain has TRBV6-5 and TRBJ2-7; the match to TRBD2 covers 11 bases. The CDR3 contains 14 residues. Per germline, CDR1 MNHEY and CDR2 SVGAGI. V lost 6 bases, J lost 3 bases, and 4 bases stayed unmatched.

The V gene is TRBV4-2, the J gene TRBJ2-3, with 9 bases that match TRBD2. Germline-derived CDR1 and CDR2 are LGHNA and YNFKEQ. V was pared by 3 bases and J by 0 bases, with 4 bases of the junction left unmatched. The CDR3 is 16 residues long. In DNA, the CDR3 is TGTGCCAGCAGCCAGGTAGCGGGGGAGAGCACAGATACGCAGTATTTT. It encodes CASSQVAGESTDTQYF.

DNA for the CDR3: TGTGCCAGCAGCTCCACGGGACAAAGCTATTCACCCCTCCACTTT. Translating gives CASSSTGQSYSPLHF. The chain carries TRBV5-5 and TRBJ1-6, with D possibly TRBD1 on 6 matching bases. CDR1 is SGHKS and CDR2 is YYEKEE in the germline V gene (reference sequence). Between the trimmed V and J ends, which lost 3 bases and 8 bases, there was a span of 15 bases. CDR3 length: 15 residues.

V usage is TRBV6-5 and J usage is TRBJ1-5; D call uncertain. Germline V gene sequence: CDR1 MNHEY, CDR2 SVGAGI. CDR3 length: 15 amino acids. Trimming pared 0 bases from V and 7 bases from J, leaving 13 bases between. CDR3 bases: TGTGCCAGCAGTTACTCGTCGGGAAACGGACAGCCCCAGCATTTT. This translates into CASSYSSGNGQPQHF.

The chain links TRBV29-1 to TRBJ2-3; D is possibly TRBD2 (7 bases). V was pared by 7 bases and J by 4 bases, with 21 bases between. CDR1 is SQVTM, CDR2 ANQGSEA, per germline. The CDR3 sequence is 15 residues long. The CDR3 is CSALKTGGTADTQYF. The CDR3 bases are TGCAGCGCCTTGAAGACGGGGGGCACGGCAGATACGCAGTATTTT.

CDR3 DNA sequence: TGTGCCAGCAGCTCCCAGAGCGGACCCTACGAGCAGTACTTC. Translating gives CASSSQSGPYEQYF. The chain combines TRBV11-2 with TRBJ2-7; D is possibly TRBD2 (5 bases). From germline, CDR1 is SGHAT and CDR2 FQNNGV. The CDR3 consists of 14 residues. The germline V and J ends were trimmed by 4 bases and 2 bases, with 12 bases remaining between them. Drawing the rest from reference TRBV11-2 and TRBJ2-7, the complete variable domain is EAGVAQSPRYKIIEKRQSVAFWCNPISGHATLYWYQQILGQGPKLLIQFQNNGVVDDSQLPKDRFSAERLKGVDSTLKIQPAKLEDSAVYLCASSSQSGPYEQYFGPGTRLTVT.

This clone was counted a few times. The genes are TRBV7-9 and TRBJ1-6, with 7 bases identical to TRBD1. The germline gives CDR1 SEHNR, CDR2 FQNEAQ (reference sequence). The length of the CDR3 is 15 residues. The V segment lost 6 bases and the J segment 6 bases; nucleotides outside the gene matches: 8. This chain's CDR3 is CASSQTGVGNSPLHF. The CDR3 DNA sequence: TGTGCCAGCAGTCAAACAGGGGTCGGTAATTCACCCCTCCACTTT.